A selection of T cell receptor beta chains follows, all from one sample in a study of response to subunit inactivated influenza vaccine. TCRdb redid the calling of the RT-PCR reads with MiXCR, one entry per CDR3 protein. The sample shows about 570,000 distinct CDR3 sequences, approximately 12% of them seen only once. The sequencing used PBMCs from blood, collected on the day of vaccination. Receptors were obtained from a man aged 50-60 years who received an inactivated influenza vaccine. Both conserved end residues are part of each CDR3. D genes are given only for firm matches. Rows give clone size only sometimes, using once, few, many, or a class for an expanded clone.

CDR3 length	V gene	clone size	J gene	D gene	CDR3 DNA	CDR3 protein
14	TRBV7-2	few	TRBJ2-2	TRBD1	TGTGCCAGCAGCTTAACGACAGGGCCCGGGGAGCTGTTTTTT	CASSLTTGPGELFF
16	TRBV5-1	many	TRBJ1-1	.	TGCGCCAGCAGCTTGGGGGGGGTGAGCCTGAACACTGAAGCTTTCTTT	CASSLGGVSLNTEAFF
16	TRBV5-1	few	TRBJ2-2	TRBD2	TGCGCCAGCAGTCAAACTAGCGGGGTAGGCACCGGGGAGCTGTTTTTT	CASSQTSGVGTGELFF
15	TRBV20-1	.	TRBJ2-7	TRBD1	TGCAGTGCTAGAGATGGCGACAGGGGAGGCTACGAGCAGTACTTC	CSARDGDRGGYEQYF
12	TRBV7-9	few	TRBJ2-1	.	TGTGCCAGCAGCTTAGATCCAAATGAGCAGTTCTTC	CASSLDPNEQFF
11	TRBV6-5	many	TRBJ1-1	.	TGTGCCAGCAGTTATGGGATTGAAGCTTTCTTT	CASSYGIEAFF
14	TRBV7-2	.	TRBJ2-1	TRBD1	TGTGCCAGCAGCTTGGCCGGGACAGGGGATGAGCAGTTCTTC	CASSLAGTGDEQFF
14	TRBV7-9	many	TRBJ2-1	TRBD1	TGTGCCAGCAGGGGACAGGGGGCTTTCAATGAGCAGTTCTTC	CASRGQGAFNEQFF
16	TRBV5-1	many	TRBJ2-2	TRBD1	TGCGCCAGCAGCTTGGCAGGACAGGGGAGCACCGGGGAGCTGTTTTTT	CASSLAGQGSTGELFF
15	TRBV20-1	once	TRBJ2-3	.	TGCAGTGCTAGAGAGGGGGCAGGGAGAGGAGATGCGCAGTATTTT	CSAREGAGRGDAQYF
14	TRBV6-1	.	TRBJ2-7	.	TGTGCCAGCAGCCGGGGCCGGGGAGTCTACGAGCAGTACTTC	CASSRGRGVYEQYF
15	TRBV7-2	many	TRBJ2-2	.	TGTGCCAGCAGCCCCTCGACAGTGAACACCGGGGAGCTGTTTTTT	CASSPSTVNTGELFF
16	TRBV20-1	.	TRBJ1-5	TRBD1	TGCAGTGCTAGAGAGCAGGGGGCCCTTGGCAATCAGCCCCAGCATTTT	CSAREQGALGNQPQHF
13	TRBV11-2	.	TRBJ2-1	.	TGTGCCAGCACCCTGGCCCAGTTATCCGGGCAGTTCTTC	CASTLAQLSGQFF
15	TRBV6-2/TRBV6-3	many	TRBJ2-3	TRBD2	TGTGCCAGCAGTTACTCGACTAGCGGCACAGATACGCAGTATTTT	CASSYSTSGTDTQYF
15	TRBV5-1	.	TRBJ2-7	TRBD2	TGCGCCAGCAGCCACCCTAGCGGGAAGGGCTACGAGCAGTACTTC	CASSHPSGKGYEQYF
15	TRBV12-3/TRBV12-4	few	TRBJ2-1	.	TGTGCCAGCAGTTTATGGGGGGCCTCGGGCAATGAGCAGTTCTTC	CASSLWGASGNEQFF